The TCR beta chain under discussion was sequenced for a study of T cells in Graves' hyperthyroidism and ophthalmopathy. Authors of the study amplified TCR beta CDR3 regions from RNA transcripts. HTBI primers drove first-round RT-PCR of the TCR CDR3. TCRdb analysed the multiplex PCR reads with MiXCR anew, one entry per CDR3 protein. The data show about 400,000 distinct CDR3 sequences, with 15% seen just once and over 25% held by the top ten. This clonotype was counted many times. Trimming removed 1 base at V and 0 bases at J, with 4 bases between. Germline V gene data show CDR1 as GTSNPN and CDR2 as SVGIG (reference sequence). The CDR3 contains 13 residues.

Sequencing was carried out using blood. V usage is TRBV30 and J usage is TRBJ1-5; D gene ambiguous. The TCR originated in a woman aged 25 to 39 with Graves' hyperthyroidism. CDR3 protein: CAWSDSSNQPQHF. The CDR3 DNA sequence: TGTGCCTGGAGTGACTCTAGCAATCAGCCCCAGCATTTT.